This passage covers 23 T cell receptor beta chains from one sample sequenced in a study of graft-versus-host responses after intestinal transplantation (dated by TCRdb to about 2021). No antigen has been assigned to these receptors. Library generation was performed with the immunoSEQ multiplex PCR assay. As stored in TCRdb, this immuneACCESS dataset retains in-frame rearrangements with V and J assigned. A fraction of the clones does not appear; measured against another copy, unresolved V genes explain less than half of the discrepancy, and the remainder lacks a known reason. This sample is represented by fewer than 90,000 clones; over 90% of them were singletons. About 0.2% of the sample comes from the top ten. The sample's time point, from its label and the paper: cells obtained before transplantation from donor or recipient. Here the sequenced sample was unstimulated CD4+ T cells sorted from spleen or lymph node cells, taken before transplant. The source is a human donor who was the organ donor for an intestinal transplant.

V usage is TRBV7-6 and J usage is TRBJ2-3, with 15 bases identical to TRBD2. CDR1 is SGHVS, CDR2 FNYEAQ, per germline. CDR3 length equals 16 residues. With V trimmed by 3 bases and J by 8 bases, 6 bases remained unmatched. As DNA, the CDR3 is TGTGCCAGCAGCTTCGGACTAGCGGGGGGGTCGGGTACGCAGTATTTT. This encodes CASSFGLAGGSGTQYF.

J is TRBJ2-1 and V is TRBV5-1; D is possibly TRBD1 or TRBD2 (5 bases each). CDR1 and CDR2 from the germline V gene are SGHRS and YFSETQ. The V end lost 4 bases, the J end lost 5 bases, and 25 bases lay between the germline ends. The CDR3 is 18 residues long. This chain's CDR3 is CASSPGILTVLRDNEQFF. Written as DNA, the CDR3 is TGCGCCAGCAGCCCTGGGATCCTGACAGTCCTGAGGGACAATGAGCAGTTCTTC.

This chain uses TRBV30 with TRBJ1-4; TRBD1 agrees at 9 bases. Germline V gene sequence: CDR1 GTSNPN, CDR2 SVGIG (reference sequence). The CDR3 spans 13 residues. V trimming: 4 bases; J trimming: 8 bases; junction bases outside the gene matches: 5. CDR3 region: CAWTDRGREKLFF. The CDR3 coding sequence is TGTGCCTGGACTGACAGGGGGAGGGAAAAACTGTTTTTT.

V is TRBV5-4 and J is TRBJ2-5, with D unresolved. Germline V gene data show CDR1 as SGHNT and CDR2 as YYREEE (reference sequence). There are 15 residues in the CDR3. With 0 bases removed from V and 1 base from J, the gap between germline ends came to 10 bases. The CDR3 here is CASSLVGQIQETQYF. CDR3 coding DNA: TGTGCCAGCAGCTTGGTTGGCCAGATCCAAGAGACCCAGTACTTC.

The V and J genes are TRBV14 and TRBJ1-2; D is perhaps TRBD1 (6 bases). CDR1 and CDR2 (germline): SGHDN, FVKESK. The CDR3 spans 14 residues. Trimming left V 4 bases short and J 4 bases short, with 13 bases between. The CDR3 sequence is CASSPGGNSYGYTF. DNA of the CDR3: TGTGCCAGCAGCCCCGGGGGCAACTCCTATGGCTACACCTTC.

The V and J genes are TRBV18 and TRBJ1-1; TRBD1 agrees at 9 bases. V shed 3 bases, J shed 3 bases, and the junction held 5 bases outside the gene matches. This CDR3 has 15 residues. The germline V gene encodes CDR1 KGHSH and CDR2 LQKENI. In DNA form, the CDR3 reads TGTGCCAGCTCACCTGGACAGGGGCAGCACACTGAAGCTTTCTTT. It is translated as CASSPGQGQHTEAFF.

The CDR3 protein is CASSADGQGNTEAFF. CDR3 DNA: TGTGCCAGCAGCGCCGATGGACAGGGGAACACTGAAGCTTTCTTT. The chain combines TRBV9 with TRBJ1-1, with 8 bases lining up with TRBD1. CDR1 and CDR2 (germline): SGDLS, YYNGEE. V gave up 3 bases and J gave up 1 base; unmatched junction bases: 5. The CDR3 consists of 15 residues. Looking up the rest from reference TRBV9 and TRBJ1-1 gives the full variable domain: DSGVTQTPKHLITATGQRVTLRCSPRSGDLSVYWYQQSLDQGLQFLIQYYNGEERAKGNILERFSAQQFPDLHSELNLSSLELGDSALYFCASSADGQGNTEAFFGQGTRLTVV.

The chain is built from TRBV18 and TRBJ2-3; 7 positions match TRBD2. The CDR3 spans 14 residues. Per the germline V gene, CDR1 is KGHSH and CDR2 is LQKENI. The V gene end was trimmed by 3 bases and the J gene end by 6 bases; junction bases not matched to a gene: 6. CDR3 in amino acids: CASSPTSPEDTQYF. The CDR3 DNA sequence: TGTGCCAGCTCACCGACTAGCCCCGAGGATACGCAGTATTTT.

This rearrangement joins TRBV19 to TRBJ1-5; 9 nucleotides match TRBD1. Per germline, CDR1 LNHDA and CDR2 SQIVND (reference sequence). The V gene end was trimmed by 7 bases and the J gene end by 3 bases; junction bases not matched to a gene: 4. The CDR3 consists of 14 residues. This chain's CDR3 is CASTGQGTNQPQHF. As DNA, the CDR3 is TGTGCCAGTACGGGACAGGGAACCAATCAGCCCCAGCATTTT.

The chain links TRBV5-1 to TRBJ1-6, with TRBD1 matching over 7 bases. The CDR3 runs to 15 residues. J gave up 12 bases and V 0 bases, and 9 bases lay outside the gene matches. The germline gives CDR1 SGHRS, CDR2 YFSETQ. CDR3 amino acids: CASSLEQGIREPLHF. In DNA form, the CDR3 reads TGCGCCAGCAGCTTGGAACAGGGGATTCGGGAACCCCTCCACTTT.

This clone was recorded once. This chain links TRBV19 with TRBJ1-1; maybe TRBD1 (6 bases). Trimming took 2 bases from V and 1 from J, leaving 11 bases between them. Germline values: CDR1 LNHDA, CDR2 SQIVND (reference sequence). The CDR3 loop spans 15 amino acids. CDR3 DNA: TGTGCCAGTAGTATAACACAGGGCCGGAACACTGAAGCTTTCTTT. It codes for CASSITQGRNTEAFF. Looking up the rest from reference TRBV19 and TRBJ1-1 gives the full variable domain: DGGITQSPKYLFRKEGQNVTLSCEQNLNHDAMYWYRQDPGQGLRLIYYSQIVNDFQKGDIAEGYSVSREKKESFPLTVTSAQKNPTAFYLCASSITQGRNTEAFFGQGTRLTVV.

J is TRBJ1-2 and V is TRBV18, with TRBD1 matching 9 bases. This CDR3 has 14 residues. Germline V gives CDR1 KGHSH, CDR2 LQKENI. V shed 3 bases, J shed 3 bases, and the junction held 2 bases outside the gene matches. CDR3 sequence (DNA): TGTGCCAGCTCACCGGACAGGGGCCACTATGGCTACACCTTC. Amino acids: CASSPDRGHYGYTF. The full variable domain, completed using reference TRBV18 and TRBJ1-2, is NAGVMQNPRHLVRRRGQEARLRCSPMKGHSHVYWYRQLPEEGLKFMVYLQKENIIDESGMPKERFSAEFPKEGPSILRIQQVVRGDSAAYFCASSPDRGHYGYTFGSGTRLTVV.

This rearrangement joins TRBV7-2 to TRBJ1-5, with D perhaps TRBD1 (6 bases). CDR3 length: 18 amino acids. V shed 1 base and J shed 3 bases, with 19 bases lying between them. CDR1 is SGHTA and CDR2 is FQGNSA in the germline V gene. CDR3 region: CASSLVPQGIGINQPQHF. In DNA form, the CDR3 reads TGTGCCAGCAGCTTAGTGCCACAGGGAATCGGGATCAATCAGCCCCAGCATTTT.

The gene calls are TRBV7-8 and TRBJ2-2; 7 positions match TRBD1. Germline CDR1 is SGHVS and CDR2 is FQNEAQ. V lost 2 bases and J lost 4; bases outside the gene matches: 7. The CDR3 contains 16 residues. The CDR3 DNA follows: TGTGCCAGCAGCTTATTTCCGGGACAGATCACCGGGGAGCTGTTTTTT. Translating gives CASSLFPGQITGELFF. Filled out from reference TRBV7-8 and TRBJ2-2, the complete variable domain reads GAGVSQSPRYKVAKRGQDVALRCDPISGHVSLFWYQQALGQGPEFLTYFQNEAQLDKSGLPSDRFFAERPEGSVSTLKIQRTQQEDSAVYLCASSLFPGQITGELFFGEGSRLTVL.

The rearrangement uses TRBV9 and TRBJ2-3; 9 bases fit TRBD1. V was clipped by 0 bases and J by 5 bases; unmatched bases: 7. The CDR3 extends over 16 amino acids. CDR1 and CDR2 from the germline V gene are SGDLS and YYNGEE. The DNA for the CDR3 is TGTGCCAGCAGCGTAGAGGGGACAGGGTTCGTAGATACGCAGTATTTT. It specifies CASSVEGTGFVDTQYF.

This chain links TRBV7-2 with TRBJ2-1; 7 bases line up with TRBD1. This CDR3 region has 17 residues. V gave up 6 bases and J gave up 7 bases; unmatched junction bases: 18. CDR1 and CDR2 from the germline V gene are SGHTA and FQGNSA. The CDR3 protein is CASRRRTGDRFGNEQFF. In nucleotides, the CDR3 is TGTGCCAGCAGACGCCGCACAGGGGATCGATTTGGTAATGAGCAGTTCTTC.

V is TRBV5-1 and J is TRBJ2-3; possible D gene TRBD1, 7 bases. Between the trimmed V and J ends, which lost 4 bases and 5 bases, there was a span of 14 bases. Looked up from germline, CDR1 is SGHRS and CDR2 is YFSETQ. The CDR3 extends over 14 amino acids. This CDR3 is CASSAGTAGDTQYF. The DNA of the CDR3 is TGCGCCAGCAGCGCGGGGACAGCCGGAGATACGCAGTATTTT.

The CDR3: CASSQGTGGNTIYF. CDR3 nucleotides: TGCGCCAGCAGCCAAGGGACAGGAGGAAACACCATATATTTT. The V and J genes are TRBV4-3 and TRBJ1-3; 7 bases align to TRBD1. Germline CDR1 is LGHNA and CDR2 is YSLEER. The CDR3 is 14 residues long. The V gene end was trimmed by 1 base and the J gene end by 4 bases; junction bases not matched to a gene: 1.

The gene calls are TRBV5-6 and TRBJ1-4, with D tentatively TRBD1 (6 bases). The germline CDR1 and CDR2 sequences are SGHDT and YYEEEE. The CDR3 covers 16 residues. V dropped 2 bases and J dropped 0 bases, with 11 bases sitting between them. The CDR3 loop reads CASSLRRDTTNEKLFF. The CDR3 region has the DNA TGTGCCAGCAGCTTACGCAGGGACACAACTAATGAAAAACTGTTTTTT. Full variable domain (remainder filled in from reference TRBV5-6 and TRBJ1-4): DAGVTQSPTHLIKTRGQQVTLRCSPKSGHDTVSWYQQALGQGPQFIFQYYEEEERQRGNFPDRFSGHQFPNYSSELNVNALLLGDSALYLCASSLRRDTTNEKLFFGSGTQLSVL.

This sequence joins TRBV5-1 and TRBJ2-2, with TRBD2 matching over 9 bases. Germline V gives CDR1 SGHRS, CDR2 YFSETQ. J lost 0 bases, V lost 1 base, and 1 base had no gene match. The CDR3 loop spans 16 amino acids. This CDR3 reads CASSLLAGTNTGELFF. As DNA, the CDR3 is TGCGCCAGCAGCTTGCTAGCGGGGACGAACACCGGGGAGCTGTTTTTT.

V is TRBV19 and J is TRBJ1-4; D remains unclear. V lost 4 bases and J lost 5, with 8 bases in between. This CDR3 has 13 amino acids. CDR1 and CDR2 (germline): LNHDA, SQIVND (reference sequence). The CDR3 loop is CASSTRPNEKLFF. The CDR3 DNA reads TGTGCCAGTAGTACGAGACCAAATGAAAAACTGTTTTTT.

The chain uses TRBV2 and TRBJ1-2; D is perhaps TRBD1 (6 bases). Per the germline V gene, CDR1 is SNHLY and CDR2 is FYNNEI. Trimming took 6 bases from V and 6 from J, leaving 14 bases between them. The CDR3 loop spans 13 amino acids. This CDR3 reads CASRGDMADGYTF. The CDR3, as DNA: TGTGCCAGCAGGGGGGACATGGCGGATGGCTACACCTTC.

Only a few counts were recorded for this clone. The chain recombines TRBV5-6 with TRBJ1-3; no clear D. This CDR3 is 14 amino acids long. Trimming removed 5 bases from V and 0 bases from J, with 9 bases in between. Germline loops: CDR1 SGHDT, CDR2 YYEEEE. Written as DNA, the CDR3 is TGTGCCAGCAGTGAGGTACACTCTGGAAACACCATATATTTT. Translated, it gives CASSEVHSGNTIYF.